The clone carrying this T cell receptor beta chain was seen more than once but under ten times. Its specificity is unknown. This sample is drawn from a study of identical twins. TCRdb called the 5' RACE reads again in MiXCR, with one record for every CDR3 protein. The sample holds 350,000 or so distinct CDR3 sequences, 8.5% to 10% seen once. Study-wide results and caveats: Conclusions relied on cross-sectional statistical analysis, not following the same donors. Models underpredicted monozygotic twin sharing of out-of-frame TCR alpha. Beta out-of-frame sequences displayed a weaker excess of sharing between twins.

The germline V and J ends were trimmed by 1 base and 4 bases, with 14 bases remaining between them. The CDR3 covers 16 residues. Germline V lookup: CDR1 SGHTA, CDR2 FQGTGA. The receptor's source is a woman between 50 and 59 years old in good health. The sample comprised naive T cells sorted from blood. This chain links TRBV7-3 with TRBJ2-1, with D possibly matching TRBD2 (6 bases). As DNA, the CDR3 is TGTGCCAGCAGCTTAAATGGGGGGACGTGGTACAATGAGCAGTTCTTC. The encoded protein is CASSLNGGTWYNEQFF.